This TCR beta chain was captured by sequencing in a study of cytomegalovirus exposure and HLA in healthy donors. Whole-study findings and limits: Rarity marked most TCR sequences, yet some public TCRs occurred in many donors. Using a false discovery rate of 0.05, a later analysis showed that approximately 18,000 TCR beta sequences were associated with HLA alleles. Accounts indicate the classifier identified cytomegalovirus status with strong specificity and sensitivity.

The length of the CDR3 is 12 residues. The V and J ends lost 8 bases and 5 bases, in that order; junction bases with no gene match: 3. In germline, CDR1 is MNHNS, CDR2 SASEGT. Comments on this clone: Its antigen is unidentified.

This PCR relied on a set of 60 Vbeta primers and 13 Jbeta primers. Per the original data handling: As a later analysis found, there were approximately 80 million unique TCR beta chains, of which approximately 10 million were shared. Produced via immunoSEQ multiplex PCR; TCRdb's table is partial and in-frame only. Clone size and the V and J calls come from that table; the DNA yielded D and trimming. The table lists 200,000 or so clones, approximately 70% of them singletons. This chain uses TRBV6-1 with TRBJ2-4; 7 positions agree with TRBD1. The sample consisted of PBMCs. The sequence came from a man aged 35 to 55 in good health and CMV-seropositive. For the CDR3, the DNA is TGTGCCAGCTGGGACAGCGAAAACATTCAGTACTTC. Protein sequence: CASWDSENIQYF.